The sequence of this TCR beta chain was determined in a study of Ad26.COV2.S vaccination and SARS-CoV-2 variants. The data were produced by immunoSEQ multiplex PCR, yet TCRdb's version contains in-frame clones alone and is incomplete. The repertoire holds a few hundred thousand clones, with 83% as singletons. Trimming stripped 2 bases from V and 7 bases from J, with 9 bases between. Germline values: CDR1 DFQATT, CDR2 SNEGSKA (reference sequence). The CDR3 spans 11 residues. The treatment denotes: around 19 received Ad26.COV2.S at low or high dose, single or two shots; several received placebo; per-sample allocation not given. All samples were drawn on day 63, counting from the first vaccine or placebo injection.

The sample was peripheral blood, taken in a trial of Ad26.COV2.S vaccine versus placebo. V usage is TRBV20-1 and J usage is TRBJ2-7, with D perhaps TRBD2 (5 bases). This sequence originates from a person aged 18 to 65 who received the Ad26.COV2.S COVID-19 vaccine or a placebo. CDR3 loop: CSARRRDEQYF. Here the CDR3 DNA reads TGCAGTGCTAGACGCCGGGATGAGCAGTACTTC.